This entry concerns a single T cell receptor (beta chain). The data were taken from a study of blood T cell repertoires in COVID-19. Study summary: Sources were T cells, B-cell-depleted T cells, or PBMCs; the material itself was cDNA or gDNA.

The authors' processing: For nucleated cells, counts were estimated from reference gene primer amplification. Method: immunoSEQ multiplex PCR; TCRdb's copy keeps in-frame clones and lacks some. The V and J calls and clone size were taken over from that table, and D and trimming were inferred from the DNA. This sample carries 300,000 to 400,000 clones, 80% to 90% of them seen once, and the ten largest clones take under 3%. The CDR3 consists of 15 residues. V lost 7 bases and J lost 1; bases outside the gene matches: 3. Germline-derived CDR1 and CDR2 are MNHEY and SVGAGI. The chain recombines TRBV6-5 with TRBJ2-3; 12 bases agree with TRBD2. This clonotype was obtained from a young man with active or convalescent COVID-19. The source material was peripheral blood. DNA for the CDR3: TGTGCCAGCACCCGACTAGCGGGGGGCACAGATACGCAGTATTTT. Translation: CASTRLAGGTDTQYF.